Listed below are T cell receptor beta chains from one sample, sequenced in a study of blood T cell repertoires in COVID-19. Produced via immunoSEQ multiplex PCR; TCRdb's table is partial and in-frame only. The sample includes roughly 350,000 clones, approximately 88% seen only once; the top ten take roughly 4%. The sample taken for sequencing was peripheral blood. The receptors shown here come from a woman in her forties or fifties with active or convalescent COVID-19. Both conserved end residues are trimmed from each CDR3.

j_call: TRBJ2-1
v_call: TRBV7-3
cdr3_aa: ASSIDLGDYNEQF

j_call: TRBJ1-4
v_call: TRBV29-1
cdr3_aa: SVAGTSNEKLF

j_call: TRBJ1-2
v_call: TRBV21-1
cdr3_aa: ASSIQHRGYYGYT

j_call: TRBJ2-1
v_call: TRBV4-3
cdr3_aa: ASSRTSGGSSYNEQF

j_call: TRBJ2-1
v_call: TRBV2
cdr3_aa: ASSGFLGGGAANEQF

j_call: TRBJ1-5
v_call: TRBV15
cdr3_aa: ATSSYRGLNQPQH

j_call: TRBJ2-5
v_call: TRBV19
cdr3_aa: ASSKGQYQETQY

j_call: TRBJ1-1
v_call: TRBV2
cdr3_aa: ASSVIRGWPEAF

j_call: TRBJ1-6
v_call: TRBV7-9
cdr3_aa: ASSFGQGANSPLH

j_call: TRBJ1-2
v_call: TRBV18
cdr3_aa: ASSPAPTTGNYGYT

j_call: TRBJ2-3
v_call: TRBV5-6
cdr3_aa: ASSLFVTEPTDTQY

j_call: TRBJ2-2
v_call: TRBV5-1
cdr3_aa: ASSWTGEWELF

j_call: TRBJ1-6
v_call: TRBV19
cdr3_aa: ASSMGQGGSPLH

j_call: TRBJ2-5
v_call: TRBV29-1
cdr3_aa: SVSGTGQETQY